This T cell receptor beta chain was recorded in a study of T cell responses to AZD1222 COVID-19 vaccine. Study in general: Samples with a second dose at about 4 or about 12 weeks were pooled together.

Worth noting for this clone: Its specificity is not known.

The study, taken as a whole, reports: The study found vaccine-associated CD4 TCRs spanning spike, dominant at 160-218 and 743-854. A mostly white British donor set with more females was recruited, and clonal diversity was possibly underestimated. Repertoires in all cases were sampled only once the peak T cell response had passed.

Assay: immunoSEQ multiplex PCR; the TCRdb copy retains only in-frame clones and omits some. In the table there are 200,000 or so clones, almost 95% of which are singletons. CDR3 length: 18 residues. Germline V CDR1 and CDR2: MRHNA, SNTAGT. The ends lost 5 bases at V and 2 bases at J; junction bases unmatched: 13. This TCR was recovered from an adult in good health. This material consisted of peripheral blood, taken on day 0 of AZD1222 vaccination. The chain couples TRBV6-4 to TRBJ2-3, with 10 bases matching TRBD2. CDR3 in amino acids: CASSFSPKRGGPTDTQYF. The CDR3 DNA follows: TGTGCCAGCAGTTTTTCTCCTAAGCGGGGGGGCCCCACAGATACGCAGTATTTT.